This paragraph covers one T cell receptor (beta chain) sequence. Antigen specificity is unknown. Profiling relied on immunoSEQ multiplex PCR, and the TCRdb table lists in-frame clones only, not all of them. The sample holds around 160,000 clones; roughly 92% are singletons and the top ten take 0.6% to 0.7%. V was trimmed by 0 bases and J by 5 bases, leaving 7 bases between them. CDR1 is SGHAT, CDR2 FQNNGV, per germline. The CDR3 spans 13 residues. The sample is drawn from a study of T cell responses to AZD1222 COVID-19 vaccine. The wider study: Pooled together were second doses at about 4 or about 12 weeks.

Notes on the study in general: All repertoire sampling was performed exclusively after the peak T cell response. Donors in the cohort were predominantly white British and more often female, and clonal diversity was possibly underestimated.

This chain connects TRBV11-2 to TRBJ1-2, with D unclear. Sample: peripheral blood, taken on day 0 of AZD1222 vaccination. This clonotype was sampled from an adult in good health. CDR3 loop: CASSLEGVYGYTF. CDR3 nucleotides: TGTGCCAGCAGCTTAGAAGGCGTATATGGCTACACCTTC.